The sequence of this T cell receptor (beta chain) was determined in a study of cytomegalovirus exposure and HLA in healthy donors (dated by TCRdb to 2016 to 2017). Regarding the study in general: An earlier analysis of some 500 of the donors reported 250 to 300 Gb of sequence data and roughly 110 million unique TCR beta sequences from 150 million to 200 million T cells. An early release covering approximately 600 HLA-typed donors comprised approximately 300 gigabases of sequencing data and 85 million or so unique TCR sequences. Of the roughly 400 genotyped donors, about 84% fell in the genetic ancestry cluster associated with self-reported Caucasian donors. The study was designed to test whether signatures of past pathogen exposure could be identified by cataloging public T cell receptors. The study used immunosequencing to profile the T cell repertoires of 666 subjects and linked those repertoires to cytomegalovirus serostatus. In addition to the first cohort of approximately 670 subjects, a separate validation cohort of approximately 120 different subjects was used. The study combined high-throughput TCR immunosequencing, statistical association of individual TCRs with disease status, and machine learning to predict cytomegalovirus infection status. In a later analysis, previously published TCR beta repertoires from more than 500 donors were re-analyzed and high-resolution HLA genotyping was added so that TCR occurrence patterns could be studied. Rather than using new phenotypic data, the later analysis identified candidate immune exposures from TCR beta sequences and from how often those sequences occurred across donors. To decide whether each TCR beta V gene segment behaved as functional or pseudogenic, an earlier analysis of some 570 of the donors relied on high-throughput TCR beta sequencing. Donor age, sex, ethnicity and CMV serostatus were compiled alongside the repertoire data. A later genetic analysis used genome-wide SNP genotypes for about 60% of the roughly 670 donors, treating that subset as a discovery cohort. All discovery cohort repertoires had been generated using a single sequencing platform. Class I and class II HLA loci were covered by the typing at four-digit resolution. The number of typed donors differed by locus: about 629-640 for A, B, C, DRB1 and DQB1; 522 for DQA1; 606 for DPA1; and about 470 for DPB1. Because of strong linkage in the cohort, roughly five DR-DQ haplotypes were treated as single units for association and clustering. Across 300 to 400 genotyped donors of the cohort, an average of about 250,000 unique TCR beta nucleotide sequences per donor were sequenced, and around 19% of those sequences were non-productive.

Library preparation used the immunoSEQ multiplex PCR assay. For the multiplex PCR, a mixture combining 60 forward primers for TCR Vbeta segments and 13 reverse primers for TCR Jbeta segments was used. Amplification of the CDR3 region of rearranged TCR beta genes was performed with a multiplex PCR assay on genomic DNA. The amplified TCR beta libraries were sequenced on the Illumina HiSeq System as 87-base-pair reads. For the original study's pipeline: In a later analysis, roughly 80 million unique TCR beta chains were counted across the approximately 640 repertoires, and roughly 11 million of these chains were shared by at least two donors. To remove PCR and sequencing errors, raw reads were error-corrected and collapsed into unique sequences using a nearest-neighbor algorithm that merged closely related sequences. V, D and J gene segments were assigned by aligning CDR3 sequences to IMGT reference sequences. For a sequence to be retained, a match of at least six nucleotides was required to both a V gene segment and a J gene segment. A rearrangement counted as productive if the CDR3 had no stop codons and remained in frame with V and J, and every other rearrangement counted as non-productive. CDR3 was defined according to IMGT convention as the region running from the second conserved V-encoded cysteine to the conserved J-encoded phenylalanine. In an earlier analysis of more than 550 of the donors, sequences lacking an unambiguous match to a single V gene segment were excluded. In an earlier analysis of several hundred of the donors, V segments were called functional above 56.7% productive rearrangements and were called segregating when the between-donor standard deviation exceeded 5%. To diagnose cytomegalovirus status from the catalog of TCR beta chain sequences, a statistical classification framework was built. A later analysis assigned V and J genes by comparing TCR nucleotide sequences with IMGT/GENE-DB human TR gene sequences. A later analysis assigned CDR3 sequences and most-parsimonious VDJ recombination scenarios with the TCRdist pipeline. A later analysis defined each TCR beta chain by its CDR3 amino acid sequence plus V-gene family, and excluded reads lacking a unique V-gene family. As a way to deal with suspected cross-contamination and a sequencing artifact, a later analysis dropped 500 to 700 nucleotide sequences that were highly shared and had low generation probability. In a later analysis, a clonal expansion index was calculated for each public chain from normalized within-repertoire ranks of inferred template counts. Generation probabilities in a later analysis came from a VDJ recombination model fitted to out-of-frame rearrangements, and those results were checked against IGoR. A later analysis scored TCR-TCR, TCR-HLA and TCR-CMV co-occurrence with hypergeometric tests, applying a repertoire-size bias correction to TCR pairs. False discovery rates were estimated in a later analysis by permuting HLA or CMV assignments 20 times. A later analysis grouped co-occurring TCRs with DBSCAN, adding TCRdist sequence similarity when clustering within HLA-allele-positive subsets. Co-occurrence clustering excluded repertoires with fewer than 30,000 or more than 120,000 public chains, plus five with anomalous nucleotide sharing. TCRdb holds this immuneACCESS table with in-frame rearrangements only. Some clones are missing; in checked studies, unresolved V genes explain under half, and the rest has no known cause. That table is the source of V, J and clone size, and D and trimming were worked out from the DNA. This sample has fewer than 100,000 clones in its table, and approximately 7.6% of those were observed once. The biggest ten clones account for about 2.3% of the sample.

The cohort consisted of 650 to 700 healthy bone marrow donors. Cohort members were all nominally healthy when sampled, although unrecorded immune exposures were likely present. The donor tested CMV seronegative and was one of the 352 seronegative cohort members. Every donor gave a peripheral blood sample, and the peripheral blood mononuclear cells from that sample were used for TCR beta sequencing. The Qiagen DNeasy Blood Extraction Kit was used to extract genomic DNA from the blood cell samples. On the study overall, not on this receptor specifically: Correlated functional status among segregating V segments might be attributable to linkage disequilibrium, but an unknown experimental factor could not be ruled out. The only immune exposure information available for the cohort was CMV serostatus. In a later genetic analysis, fewer N-insertions in productive TCRs were reported among donors in an Asian-associated ancestry cluster than the approximately 710-donor mean. A further reported finding was that TCR beta sequences accurately predicted the HLA-A and HLA-B alleles for most subjects in the first cohort. In vitro tests confirmed that a few of the cytomegalovirus-associated TCR beta chains recognize cytomegalovirus antigens. HLA typing was unavailable for some donors at each locus, so association tests used only the typed subset. A later analysis found that TCR association rates varied across HLA loci, with DRB1 alleles showing the most associated TCRs and HLA-C alleles the fewest. A later analysis found that HLA-associated TCR beta chains were more clonally expanded and had lower generation probabilities than equally common non-associated chains. The earlier analysis of some 540 of the donors excluded 15 to 20 rarely observed V segments, including chromosome 9 orphons, because counts were too low. In an earlier analysis of some 640 of the donors, most TCR beta V segments were observed in productive rearrangements about 90% or about 30% of the time, broadly matching IMGT annotations. In a later analysis, some 18,000 TCR beta sequences were associated with specific HLA alleles at a false discovery rate of 0.05. Assigning TCR associations to individual alleles was difficult when HLA alleles, especially DR and DQ, strongly co-occurred. Some IMGT-functional V segments, including TRBV6-2 and TRBV6-3, could not be distinguished by the 87-base-pair reads and were therefore excluded. Most TCR sequences were observed very rarely across donors, whereas some public TCRs were present in many individuals. Cytomegalovirus status was reported to be diagnosed by the classifier with high specificity and sensitivity in both the original and validation cohorts. A group of highly shared sequence variants was considered likely to be a technical artifact of the sequencing pipeline. Presence/absence analyses assumed roughly uniform sequencing depth across donors, an assumption that may not hold. An association between a missense DCLRE1C variant and V-gene and J-gene trimming of TCR beta chains was found in a later genetic analysis and replicated in an independent cohort. It was suggested by the authors that the approach could potentially be generalized to other disease states and immunological phenotypes. In this cohort, only TCR beta chains were sequenced, and detectable features were limited by the absence of alpha or paired-chain data. Most CMV-associated TCR beta chains appeared to be HLA-restricted in a later analysis, and the HLA associations seemed to be driven largely by CMV exposure. Several of the top co-occurrence clusters appeared to be linked to parvovirus B19, influenza, CMV and Epstein-Barr virus, according to a later analysis. The study listed 150 to 200 TCR beta chains as associated with cytomegalovirus.

The junction carries 14 bases between V and J, which are trimmed by 5 bases and 4 bases respectively. CDR1 and CDR2 are drawn from the germline V gene: SGHAT, FQNNGV. The CDR3 has 14 amino acids, counting the end cysteine and phenylalanine. The DNA shown is the 42-base CDR3, in frame from base 1. In its sample, this clone was seen a few times. Its recognized antigen is unknown. One base away there is no much larger clone; base qualities are not given. The sequenced sample was PBMCs. This TCR came from a man aged 50-60 years in good health and CMV-seronegative. The sequence links TRBV11-2 to TRBJ1-1, with no confident D gene call. The encoded CDR3 is CASSPGSTGTEAFF. The sequenced DNA: TGTGCCAGCAGCCCGGGGAGCACGGGCACTGAAGCTTTCTTT.